The T cell receptor (beta chain) described here comes from a study of T-cell memory formation after mild COVID-19. At the level of the study: For the most part, TCR clusters were specific to one donor.

The length of the CDR3 is 15 residues. With V trimmed by 2 bases and J by 11 bases, 7 bases remained unmatched. TCRdb redid the calling of the 5' RACE reads with MiXCR, one entry per CDR3 protein. The sample includes approximately 82,000 distinct CDR3 sequences, 9.5% to 15% of them seen just once. The rearrangement uses TRBV12-3 or TRBV12-4 and TRBJ2-3; 13 bases align to TRBD2. The receptor was isolated from a young man who had mild COVID-19 (a few samples of this study predate the infection). Cell type and time point are not known. Sequencing input: PBMCs or a T cell subset sorted from them (not recorded which). The CDR3 DNA reads as TGTGCCAGCAGTTTATCACTAGCGGGGGGGTGGGGGCAGTATTTT. It codes for CASSLSLAGGWGQYF.